This entry features one TCR beta chain sequence. The target antigen is unknown. The data belong to a study of T cell responses to AZD1222 COVID-19 vaccine. Points from the study as a whole: Baseline antibody screening turned up just five to seven seropositive AZD1222 recipients. As reported, nearly half of all spike-specific TCRs target variant regions that are unmutated. Most donors were white British, females outnumbered males, and clonal diversity was possibly underestimated. With two AZD1222 doses given, Spike-specific TCR breadth and depth both rose.

Only in-frame clones appear in the TCRdb table, and some are missing; sequencing was by immunoSEQ multiplex PCR. The sample consists of about 130,000 clones, 88% of them appearing once. The V end was cut by 0 bases, the J end by 7 bases, with 10 bases between. The CDR3 is made up of 12 amino acids. Per germline, CDR1 GTSNPN and CDR2 SVGIG (reference sequence). This receptor was identified in an adult in good health. The chain carries TRBV30 and TRBJ2-7; D gene unclear. The sample consisted of peripheral blood, taken on day 0 of AZD1222 vaccination. In DNA form, the CDR3 reads TGTGCCTGGAGTGTAACCAGTAATGAGCAGTACTTC. This gives the protein CAWSVTSNEQYF.